This TCR beta chain was obtained from a study of cytomegalovirus exposure and HLA in healthy donors. The study's findings and limits: Earlier analysis looked at TCR beta V segments, and most were productive about 90% or about 30% of the time. Later analysis demonstrated an association between a missense DCLRE1C variant and TCR beta V- and J-gene trimming.

Comment on this clone: Its matching antigen is unknown.

Healthy bone marrow donors made up the cohort. V shed 2 bases and J 4 bases; nucleotides not matched to a gene: 2. This CDR3 has 16 residues. Germline V CDR1 and CDR2: LNHDA, SQIVND (reference sequence). Primers for the PCR totalled 60 Vbeta and 13 Jbeta. The table came from immunoSEQ multiplex PCR; TCRdb's copy has only in-frame clones and leaves some out. The top ten hold around 2.2% of the sample, which has under 200,000 clones, 75% to 85% seen once. The sequence came from a woman younger than 35 in good health and CMV-seropositive. The sample comprised PBMCs. This chain links TRBV19 with TRBJ2-2, with 12 bases identical to TRBD1. The DNA for the CDR3 is TGTGCCAGTAGTATAAGGGACAGGGGGCCCACCGGGGAGCTGTTTTTT. Its translation: CASSIRDRGPTGELFF.